Listed here are 9 T cell receptor beta chains from one sample, sequenced in a study of T and B cells in COVID-19 patients. Multiplex PCR with BIOMED2 TRB-A/B primer pools amplified TRB rearrangements. MiXCR, applied by TCRdb to the multiplex PCR reads, yields one record per CDR3 protein. The sample records around 11,000 distinct CDR3 sequences, 30% being singletons. From blood, roughly 250-500 ng of genomic DNA served as TRB template. The sample consisted of blood. The source is a human donor with active COVID-19.

Only a few counts were recorded for this clonotype. The V call is TRBV18, the J call TRBJ1-5; no reliable D call. This CDR3 has 14 amino acids. V was cut by 3 bases and J by 5 bases, with 11 bases left in between. Germline V gives CDR1 KGHSH, CDR2 LQKENI. As DNA, the CDR3 is TGTGCCAGCTCACCGCGTACGGATTATCAGCCCCAGCATTTT. Protein: CASSPRTDYQPQHF.

Within the sample, this clonotype is medium-sized. The chain joins TRBV30 to TRBJ1-2; perhaps TRBD1 as D (6 bases). The CDR3 has 13 residues. V gave up 2 bases and J gave up 4 bases, with 11 bases separating them. CDR1 is GTSNPN, CDR2 SVGIG, per germline (reference sequence). This CDR3 is CAWSLGRGYGYTF. The CDR3 nucleotides are TGTGCCTGGAGTCTGGGCAGGGGCTATGGCTACACCTTC.

This clonotype has only a few counts. This chain connects TRBV24-1 to TRBJ2-3, with D perhaps TRBD1 (6 bases). The CDR3 consists of 14 residues. The germline V and J ends were trimmed by 1 base and 3 bases, with 7 bases remaining between them. Per germline, CDR1 KGHDR and CDR2 SFDVKD. For the CDR3, the DNA is TGTGCCACCAGTGATTTTACAGGGACAGATACGCAGTATTTT. As protein: CATSDFTGTDTQYF.

This clonotype is labeled as medium-sized. The J gene is TRBJ2-7, the V gene TRBV6-5; 8 positions match TRBD2. The V gene's germline CDR1 is MNHEY and CDR2 SVGAGI. CDR3 length equals 15 residues. J gave up 4 bases and V 2 bases, and 7 bases lay outside the gene matches. This CDR3 reads CASSYQTSVGYEQYF. The CDR3 region has the DNA TGTGCCAGCAGTTACCAGACTAGCGTTGGATACGAGCAGTACTTC.

This clonotype turned up a few times. The chain joins TRBV5-1 to TRBJ2-7; the D call may be TRBD1 or TRBD2 (5 bases each). Germline V gene lookup returns CDR1 SGHRS and CDR2 YFSETQ. V gave up 4 bases and J gave up 0 bases, with 11 bases separating them. This CDR3 is 14 amino acids long. CDR3 nucleotides: TGCGCCAGCAGCCGGGGCACATCCTCCTACGAGCAGTACTTC. This sequence encodes CASSRGTSSYEQYF.

By share, this clonotype counts as medium-sized. V usage is TRBV19 and J usage is TRBJ1-6, with 9 positions matching TRBD1. V trimming: 4 bases; J trimming: 7 bases; junction bases outside the gene matches: 5. Germline values: CDR1 LNHDA, CDR2 SQIVND (reference sequence). This CDR3 spans 15 amino acids. CDR3 bases: TGTGCCAGTAGTACCGGACAGGGGAGGAATTCACCCCTCCACTTT. Its protein product is CASSTGQGRNSPLHF.

The chain joins TRBV6-1 to TRBJ1-2; D call uncertain. This CDR3 has 14 residues. Trimming removed 0 bases from V and 8 bases from J, with 13 bases in between. Germline lookup yields CDR1 MNHNS and CDR2 SASEGT. The CDR3 here is CASSEALPAAGYTF. CDR3 DNA sequence: TGTGCCAGCAGTGAAGCTCTCCCCGCCGCCGGCTACACCTTC.

This clonotype was picked up a small number of times. The chain is built from TRBV18 and TRBJ2-3; 10 bases fit TRBD2. CDR1 KGHSH and CDR2 LQKENI come from the germline V gene. Unmatched junction bases numbered 4, after V lost 2 bases and J lost 5 bases. The CDR3 is made up of 15 amino acids. The CDR3 loop reads CASSPERGGGDTQYF. In DNA, the CDR3 is TGTGCCAGCTCACCAGAGCGGGGGGGCGGAGATACGCAGTATTTT.

The chain joins TRBV28 to TRBJ2-1, with unresolved D. CDR1 and CDR2 from the germline V gene are MDHEN and SYDVKM. Deletions cut 3 bases from V and 6 bases from J, with 3 bases between. The CDR3 is 11 amino acids. DNA of the CDR3: TGTGCCAGCAGTTTGGGCAATGAGCAGTTCTTC. It is translated as CASSLGNEQFF.